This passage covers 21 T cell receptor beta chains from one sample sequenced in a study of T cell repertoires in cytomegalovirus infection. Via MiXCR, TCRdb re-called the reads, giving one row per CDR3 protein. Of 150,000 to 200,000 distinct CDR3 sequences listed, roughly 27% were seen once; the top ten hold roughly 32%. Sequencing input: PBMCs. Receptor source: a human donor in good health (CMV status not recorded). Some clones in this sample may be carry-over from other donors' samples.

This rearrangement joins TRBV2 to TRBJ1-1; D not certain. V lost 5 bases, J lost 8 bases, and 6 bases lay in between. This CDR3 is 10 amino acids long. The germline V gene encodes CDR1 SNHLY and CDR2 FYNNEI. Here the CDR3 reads CASSLNEAFF. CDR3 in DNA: TGTGCCAGCAGTCTCAACGAAGCTTTCTTT.

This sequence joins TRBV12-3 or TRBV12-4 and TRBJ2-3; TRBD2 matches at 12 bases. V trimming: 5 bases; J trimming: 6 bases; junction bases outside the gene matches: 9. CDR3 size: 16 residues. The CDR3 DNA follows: TGTGCCAGCAGTCTGAGGACTAGCGGGGAGAGGGATACGCAGTATTTT. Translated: CASSLRTSGERDTQYF.

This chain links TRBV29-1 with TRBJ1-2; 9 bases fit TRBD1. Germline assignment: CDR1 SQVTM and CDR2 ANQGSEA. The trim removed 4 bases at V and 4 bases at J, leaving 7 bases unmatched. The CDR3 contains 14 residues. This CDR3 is CSVGPGQGFYGYTF. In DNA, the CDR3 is TGCAGCGTTGGCCCGGGACAGGGTTTCTATGGCTACACCTTC.

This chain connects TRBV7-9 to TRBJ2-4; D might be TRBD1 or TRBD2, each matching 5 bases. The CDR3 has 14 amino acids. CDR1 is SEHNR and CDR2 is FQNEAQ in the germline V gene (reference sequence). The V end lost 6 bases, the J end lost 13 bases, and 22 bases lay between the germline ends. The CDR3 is CASRSVGVTAEQYF. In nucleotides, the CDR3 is TGTGCCAGCAGATCCGTAGGGGTCACAGCGGAACAGTACTTC.

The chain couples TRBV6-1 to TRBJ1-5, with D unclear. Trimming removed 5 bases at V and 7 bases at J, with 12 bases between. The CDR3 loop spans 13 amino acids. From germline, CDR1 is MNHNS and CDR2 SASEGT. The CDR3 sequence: CASSRLTEQPQHF. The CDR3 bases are TGTGCCAGCAGTCGACTGACGGAACAGCCCCAGCATTTT.

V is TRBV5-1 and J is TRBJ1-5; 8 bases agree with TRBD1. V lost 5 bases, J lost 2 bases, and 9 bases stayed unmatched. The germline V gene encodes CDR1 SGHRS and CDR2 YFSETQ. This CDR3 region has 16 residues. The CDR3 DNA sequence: TGCGCCAGCAGACCTGACTTACAGGGGGGCAATCAGCCCCAGCATTTT. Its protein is CASRPDLQGGNQPQHF.

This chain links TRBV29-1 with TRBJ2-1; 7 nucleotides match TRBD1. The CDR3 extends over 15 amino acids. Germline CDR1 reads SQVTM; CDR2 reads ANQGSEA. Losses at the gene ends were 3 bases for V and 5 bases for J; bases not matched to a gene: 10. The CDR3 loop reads CSVDGRQGFDNEQFF. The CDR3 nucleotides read TGCAGCGTTGACGGAAGACAGGGTTTCGACAATGAGCAGTTCTTC.

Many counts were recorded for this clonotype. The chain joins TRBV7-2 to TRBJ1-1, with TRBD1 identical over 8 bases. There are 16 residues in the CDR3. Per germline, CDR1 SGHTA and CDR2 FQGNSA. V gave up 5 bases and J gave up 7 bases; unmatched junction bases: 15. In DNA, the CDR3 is TGTGCCAGCAGCCCTGGCGACAGGGGAAAGGTAATTGAAGCTTTCTTT. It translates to CASSPGDRGKVIEAFF.

The CDR3 sequence: CAWSAGTKVTF. In DNA, the CDR3 is TGTGCCTGGAGTGCTGGGACCAAAGTCACCTTC. J is TRBJ1-2 and V is TRBV30, with D maybe TRBD1 (5 bases). The CDR3 is 11 residues long. V dropped 1 base and J dropped 13 bases, with 13 bases sitting between them. Germline assignment: CDR1 GTSNPN and CDR2 SVGIG (reference sequence).

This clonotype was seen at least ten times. CDR3 sequence: CASSPGSSGPYGYTF. The CDR3 DNA reads as TGTGCCAGCAGCCCCGGGAGTTCAGGACCCTATGGCTACACCTTC. The genes are TRBV7-9 and TRBJ1-2, with unresolved D. Trimming took 5 bases from V and 4 from J, leaving 17 bases between them. Germline V lookup: CDR1 SEHNR, CDR2 FQNEAQ (reference sequence). There are 15 residues in the CDR3.

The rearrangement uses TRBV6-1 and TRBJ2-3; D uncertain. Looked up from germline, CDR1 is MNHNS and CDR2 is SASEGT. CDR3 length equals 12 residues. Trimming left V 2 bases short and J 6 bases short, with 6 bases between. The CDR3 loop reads CASSEFGDTQYF. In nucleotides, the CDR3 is TGTGCCAGCAGTGAATTCGGGGATACGCAGTATTTT.

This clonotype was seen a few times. Here the CDR3 DNA reads TGTGCCAGCACCCGCCAGGGACGGCTGAACACTGAAGCTTTCTTT. Encoded protein: CASTRQGRLNTEAFF. This chain joins TRBV5-6 and TRBJ1-1; D may be TRBD1 (5 bases). V was shortened by 6 bases and J by 0 bases, with 15 bases between the two germline ends. The length of the CDR3 is 15 residues. CDR1 and CDR2 (germline): SGHDT, YYEEEE.

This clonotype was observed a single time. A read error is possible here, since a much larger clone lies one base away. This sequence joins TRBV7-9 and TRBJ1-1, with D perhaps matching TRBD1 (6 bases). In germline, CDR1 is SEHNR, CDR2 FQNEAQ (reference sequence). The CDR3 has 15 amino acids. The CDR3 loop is CASGLAGGGGTEAFF. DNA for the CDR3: TGTGCCAGCGGCTTAGCGGGAGGGGGGGGGACTGAAGCTTTCTTT.

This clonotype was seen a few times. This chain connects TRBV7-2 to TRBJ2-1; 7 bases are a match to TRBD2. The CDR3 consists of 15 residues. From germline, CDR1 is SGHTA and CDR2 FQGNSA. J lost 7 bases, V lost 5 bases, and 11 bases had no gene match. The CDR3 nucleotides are TGTGCCAGCAGCAAAGAAGGGACTAACCTAAATGAGCAGTTCTTC. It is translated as CASSKEGTNLNEQFF. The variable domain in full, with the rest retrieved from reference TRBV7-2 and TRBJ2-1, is GAGVSQSPSNKVTEKGKDVELRCDPISGHTALYWYRQSLGQGLEFLIYFQGNSAPDKSGLPSDRFSAERTGGSVSTLTIQRTQQEDSAVYLCASSKEGTNLNEQFFGPGTRLTVL.

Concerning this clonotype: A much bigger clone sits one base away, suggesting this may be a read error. CDR3 nucleotides: TGTGCCAGCAGCTTATTGGGGACAGAGAATACCCCCAGCTATGGCTACACCTTC. This codes for CASSLLGTENTPSYGYTF. This rearrangement joins TRBV7-2 to TRBJ1-2, with 7 bases lining up with TRBD1. The CDR3 is 18 residues long. Per the germline V gene, CDR1 is SGHTA and CDR2 is FQGNSA. The junction had 16 bases not matched to a gene; V was cut back by 2 bases and J by 4 bases.

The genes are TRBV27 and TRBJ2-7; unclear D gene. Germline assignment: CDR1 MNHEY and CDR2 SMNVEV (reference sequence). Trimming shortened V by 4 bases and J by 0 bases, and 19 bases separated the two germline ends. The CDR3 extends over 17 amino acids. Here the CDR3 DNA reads TGTGCCAGCAGTTCCTTTAGCCCGGAAGGCAGCTCCTACGAGCAGTACTTC. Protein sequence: CASSSFSPEGSSYEQYF.

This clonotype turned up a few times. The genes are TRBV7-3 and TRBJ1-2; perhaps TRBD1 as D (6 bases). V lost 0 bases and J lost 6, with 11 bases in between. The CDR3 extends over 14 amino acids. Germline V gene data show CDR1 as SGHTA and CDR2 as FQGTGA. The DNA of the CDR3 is TGTGCCAGCAGCTTAACTGGGCAGGGGAATGGCTACACCTTC. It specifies CASSLTGQGNGYTF.

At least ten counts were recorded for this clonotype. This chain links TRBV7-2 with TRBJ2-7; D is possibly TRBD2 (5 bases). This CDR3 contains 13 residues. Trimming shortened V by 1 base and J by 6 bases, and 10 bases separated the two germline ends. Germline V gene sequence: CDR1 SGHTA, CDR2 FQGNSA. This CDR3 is CASSLGSGGEQYF. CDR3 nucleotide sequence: TGTGCCAGCAGCTTAGGGTCAGGAGGCGAGCAGTACTTC. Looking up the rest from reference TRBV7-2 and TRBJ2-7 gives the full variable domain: GAGVSQSPSNKVTEKGKDVELRCDPISGHTALYWYRQSLGQGLEFLIYFQGNSAPDKSGLPSDRFSAERTGGSVSTLTIQRTQQEDSAVYLCASSLGSGGEQYFGPGTRLTVT.

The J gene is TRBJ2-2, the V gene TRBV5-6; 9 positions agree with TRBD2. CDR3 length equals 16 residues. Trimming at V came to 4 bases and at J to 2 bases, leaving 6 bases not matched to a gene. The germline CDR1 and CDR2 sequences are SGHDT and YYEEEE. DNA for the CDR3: TGTGCCAGCAGCCTTCCTAGCGGGGCTAACACCGGGGAGCTGTTTTTT. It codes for CASSLPSGANTGELFF.

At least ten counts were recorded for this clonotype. The CDR3 here is CASRFDSYGYTF. In nucleotides, the CDR3 is TGTGCCAGCAGATTCGACAGTTATGGCTACACCTTC. The chain is built from TRBV7-2 and TRBJ1-2; maybe TRBD1 (5 bases). Germline CDR1 SGHTA, CDR2 FQGNSA. The V and J ends lost 6 bases and 5 bases respectively, with 10 bases between them. The length of the CDR3 is 12 residues.

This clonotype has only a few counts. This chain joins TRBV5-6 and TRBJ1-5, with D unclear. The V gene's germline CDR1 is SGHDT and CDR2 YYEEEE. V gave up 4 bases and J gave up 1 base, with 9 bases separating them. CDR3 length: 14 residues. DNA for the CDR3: TGTGCCAGCAGCCTGTCAGGCAGCAATCAGCCCCAGCATTTT. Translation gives CASSLSGSNQPQHF.